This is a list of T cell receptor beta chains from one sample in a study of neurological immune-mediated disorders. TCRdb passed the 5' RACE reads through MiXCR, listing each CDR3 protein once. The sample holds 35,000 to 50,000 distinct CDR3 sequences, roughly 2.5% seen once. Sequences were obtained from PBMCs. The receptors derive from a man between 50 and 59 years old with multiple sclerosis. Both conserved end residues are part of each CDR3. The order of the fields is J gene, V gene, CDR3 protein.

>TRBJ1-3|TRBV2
CASRAGSSGNTIYF
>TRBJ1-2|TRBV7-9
CASSTSPGQGSYGYTF
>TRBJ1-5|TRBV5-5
CASSPMGGPGNQPQHF
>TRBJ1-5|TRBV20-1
CSASTGTGGNQPQHF
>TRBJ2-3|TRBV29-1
CSVEVQDTQYF
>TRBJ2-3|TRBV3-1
CASSQGTNTDTQYF
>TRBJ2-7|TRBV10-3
CAISGRSDSEQYF
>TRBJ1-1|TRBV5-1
CASSFGAEAFF
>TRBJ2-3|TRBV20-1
CSVGRGGPDTQYF
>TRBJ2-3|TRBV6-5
CASSSAGATDTQYF
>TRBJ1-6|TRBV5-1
CASSLDGSYNSPLHF
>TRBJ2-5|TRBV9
CASSVGMRVPREYETQYF
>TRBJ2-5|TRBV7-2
CASSLAVRETQYF
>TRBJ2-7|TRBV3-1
CASSQSQVSYEQYF
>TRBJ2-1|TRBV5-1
CASSLQGNEQFF
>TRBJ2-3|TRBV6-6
CASTYRPGSTDTQYF
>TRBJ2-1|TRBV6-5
CASSYSNVWVGNNEQFF
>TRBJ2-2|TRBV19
CASSIRGAGPMNTGELFF
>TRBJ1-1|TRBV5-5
CASSFARRGTEAFF
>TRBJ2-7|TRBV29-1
CSVEVQNHEQYF
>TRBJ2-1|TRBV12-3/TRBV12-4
CASRVSGGLTGRSYNEQFF
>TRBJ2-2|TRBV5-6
CASHWGVPGELFF
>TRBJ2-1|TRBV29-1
CSVELVGVAFF
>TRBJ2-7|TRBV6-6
CASRAGAPYEQYF
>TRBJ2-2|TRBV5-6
CASSAQPGANTGELFF
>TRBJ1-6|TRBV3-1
CASSQEQGLLSPLHF